The 12 T cell receptor beta chains in this list originate from one sample, sequenced in a study of early T cells in non-severe SARS-CoV-2 infection. TCRdb re-called the 5' RACE reads through MiXCR, storing one row per CDR3 protein. The sample lists more than 95,000 distinct CDR3 sequences, 15% occurring once. Sequencing was carried out using whole blood. The origin of the receptors is an adult who was a healthcare worker with PCR-confirmed SARS-CoV-2 infection or an uninfected control (not recorded which).

This clonotype has more than one count but fewer than ten. The chain uses TRBV11-1 and TRBJ2-7; 9 bases map to TRBD1. Trimming cost V 5 bases and J 0 bases; bases outside gene matches: 5. The CDR3 length is 15 residues. Germline V gives CDR1 SGHAT, CDR2 FQDESV (reference sequence). CDR3 loop: CASSPGTGSSYEQYF. The CDR3, as DNA: TGTGCCAGCAGCCCTGGGACAGGGAGCTCCTACGAGCAGTACTTC.

The sample holds a few counts of this clonotype. The rearrangement joins TRBV2 to TRBJ2-2; TRBD1 agrees at 7 bases. With 5 bases clipped from V and 1 base from J, the junction kept 7 bases outside the gene matches. This CDR3 spans 16 amino acids. Germline values: CDR1 SNHLY, CDR2 FYNNEI. CDR3 sequence (DNA): TGTGCCAGCAGTAGTAGACAGGGTGGGAACACCGGGGAGCTGTTTTTT. Translated, it gives CASSSRQGGNTGELFF.

The V call is TRBV9, the J call TRBJ2-7, with 9 bases lining up with TRBD1. CDR3 length equals 15 residues. The junction had 9 bases not matched to a gene; V was cut back by 4 bases and J by 4 bases. Germline CDR1 SGDLS, CDR2 YYNGEE. The CDR3 DNA reads TGTGCCAGCAGCTTGGGACAGGGAGAGGGTTACGAGCAGTACTTC. Translation gives CASSLGQGEGYEQYF.

V usage is TRBV5-1 and J usage is TRBJ2-1, with D tentatively TRBD2 (6 bases). V was trimmed by 6 bases and J by 0 bases, leaving 16 bases between them. Germline lookup yields CDR1 SGHRS and CDR2 YFSETQ. This CDR3 is 16 amino acids long. The CDR3 DNA is TGCGCCAGCACCCAGAGCGGGCCGAGCTCCTACAATGAGCAGTTCTTC. Its protein product is CASTQSGPSSYNEQFF.

There are many counts of this clonotype. The CDR3 spells CAWSVASYEQYF. CDR3 DNA sequence: TGTGCCTGGAGTGTAGCGTCCTACGAGCAGTACTTC. The chain is built from TRBV30 and TRBJ2-7; D is unclear. The CDR3 is 12 residues long. The V gene's germline CDR1 is GTSNPN and CDR2 SVGIG (reference sequence). V was shortened by 0 bases and J by 1 base, with 4 bases between the two germline ends.

DNA for the CDR3: TGCAGTGCTAGCGGCGGGTTCGATCAGCCCCAGCATTTT. Protein: CSASGGFDQPQHF. This chain links TRBV20-1 with TRBJ1-5; D gene ambiguous. Trimming shortened V by 3 bases and J by 5 bases, and 11 bases separated the two germline ends. CDR3 length: 13 amino acids. Germline V lookup: CDR1 DFQATT, CDR2 SNEGSKA (reference sequence).

This clonotype was recorded at least ten times. CDR3 in amino acids: CASRKEAGGETQYF. In nucleotides, the CDR3 is TGTGCCAGCAGGAAGGAAGCGGGGGGAGAGACCCAGTACTTC. This chain connects TRBV2 to TRBJ2-5, with TRBD2 matching over 9 bases. Germline CDR1 is SNHLY and CDR2 is FYNNEI. The V and J ends lost 6 bases and 4 bases, in that order; junction bases with no gene match: 6. There are 14 residues in the CDR3.

The chain has TRBV7-9 and TRBJ2-7, with D possibly being TRBD1 (6 bases). The CDR3 runs to 13 residues. Trimming left V 11 bases short and J 5 bases short, with 19 bases between. CDR1 SEHNR and CDR2 FQNEAQ come from the germline V gene (reference sequence). Written as DNA, the CDR3 is TGTGCCGGGGGCGAGGCAGGGAGAGACGAGCAGTACTTC. This codes for CAGGEAGRDEQYF.

This clonotype was found a few times. This chain uses TRBV5-4 with TRBJ2-5, with D tentatively TRBD2 (5 bases). This CDR3 is built from 14 residues. The germline gives CDR1 SGHNT, CDR2 YYREEE (reference sequence). The ends were cut back, 1 base at V and 3 bases at J, with 10 bases in the middle. The CDR3 protein is CASSLKEAEETQYF. The CDR3 nucleotides read TGTGCCAGCAGCTTGAAGGAGGCGGAAGAGACCCAGTACTTC. Combining the CDR3 with reference TRBV5-4 and TRBJ2-5 gives the whole variable domain ETGVTQSPTHLIKTRGQQVTLRCSSQSGHNTVSWYQQALGQGPQFIFQYYREEENGRGNFPPRFSGLQFPNYSSELNVNALELDDSALYLCASSLKEAEETQYFGPGTRLLVL.

The chain recombines TRBV27 with TRBJ1-2; 7 positions match TRBD1. Germline V gene data show CDR1 as MNHEY and CDR2 as SMNVEV (reference sequence). This CDR3 is 12 amino acids long. V shed 7 bases and J 4 bases; nucleotides not matched to a gene: 3. CDR3 in amino acids: CASKQGFYGYTF. CDR3 coding DNA: TGTGCCAGCAAACAGGGGTTCTATGGCTACACCTTC.

The rearrangement joins TRBV12-3 or TRBV12-4 to TRBJ1-6; D ambiguous. CDR3 length: 13 amino acids. V was clipped by 1 base and J by 9 bases, with 7 bases between them. CDR3 sequence (DNA): TGTGCCAGCAGTTTAGATCGGGTTTCACCCCTCCACTTT. As protein: CASSLDRVSPLHF.

This chain joins TRBV20-1 and TRBJ2-1; D tentatively fits TRBD1 or TRBD2 (6 bases each). Trimming shortened V by 5 bases and J by 9 bases, and 17 bases separated the two germline ends. The CDR3 spans 13 residues. The germline V gene encodes CDR1 DFQATT and CDR2 SNEGSKA (reference sequence). The CDR3 protein is CSAGGGPPAEQFF. In nucleotides, the CDR3 is TGCAGTGCTGGAGGGGGGCCCCCCGCTGAGCAGTTCTTC.